What follows is one T cell receptor (beta chain) and its context. Its antigen remains unidentified. These data originate in a study of shared clonotypes between healthy human individuals. The CDR3 covers 16 residues. V was trimmed by 4 bases and J by 4 bases, leaving 17 bases between them. The germline V gene encodes CDR1 SGHAT and CDR2 FQNNGV. TCRdb's copy holds only in-frame clones and misses some; the assay was immunoSEQ multiplex PCR. The sample has about 690,000 clones, around 90% seen once. General study findings and limits: Blood alone was sampled, and tissue repertoires likely differ.

J is TRBJ2-1 and V is TRBV11-2; D possibly corresponds to TRBD2 (7 bases). Sequenced input: memory CD8+ T cells from PBMCs. Subset meaning: CD45RO+ cells pooled with CCR7-negative TemRA cells. This sequence was found in a man younger than 35 in good health. Some clones in this sample may be carry-over from other donors' samples. The DNA of the CDR3 is TGTGCCAGCAGCTCAGAGGGGGGGAGGGTGTACAATGAGCAGTTCTTC. Its translation: CASSSEGGRVYNEQFF.